What follows is one T cell receptor (beta chain) and its context. Its antigen target is currently unknown. Qualities for individual bases were not recorded, and no much larger clone is one base off. Its CDR3 holds 14 amino acids, cysteine through phenylalanine. Only the CDR3 DNA stays, 42 bases, in frame from base 1. The germline V and J ends show losses of 3 bases and 5 bases respectively, and no gene match explains 7 bases of the junction. CDR1 and CDR2 (DFQATT, SNEGSKA) derive from the germline V gene (reference sequence). Systemically healthy Caucasian individuals from Russia, approximately 39 in total and aged about 6 to 95 years, were included as donors. Around 9.7 milliliters of peripheral blood were collected from each donor into EDTA-treated Vacutainer tubes. Ficoll-Paque density-gradient centrifugation was used to isolate PBMCs, with at least 6.5 million per sample. Trizol reagent was used to extract total RNA from PBMCs, with at least 6 micrograms per sample. Naive CD45RAhigh/CD27high T cell percentages were measured by flow cytometry on a PBMC aliquot from every donor.

The library relied on 5' RACE. Sequencing instrument: Illumina HiSeq 2500. The second PCR ran for roughly 7 to 11 cycles and used a J-beta primer mix along with a sample-barcoded 5' primer. A unique molecular identifier was introduced onto each TCR beta cDNA molecule by a template-switch 5' adaptor carrying 12 random nucleotides. Each sample yielded at least 2.5 million CDR3-containing paired-end reads. First-strand cDNA was synthesized from all RNA with the Mint cDNA synthesis kit, primed by a TRBC-specific oligonucleotide. Following uracil-DNA glycosylase treatment, all cDNA underwent a first 18-cycle PCR with the universal primers M1SS and BC2_uni_R. Processing in the source paper ran as follows. Each sample was normalized by randomly selecting 1 million high-quality reads, each carrying a distinct molecular identifier. Reads sharing molecular identifiers were discarded rather than binned into consensus sequences. MiTCR, set to a Q25 quality threshold and the strictest error-elimination algorithm, was used for CDR3 identification, clonotype clustering and error correction. A nonparametric unseen species model with Euler transformation was used to estimate lower-bound total TCR beta diversity. TCRdb passed the public sequencing reads through fastp at Q25 and MiXCR, retaining productive beta sequences. Merged by CDR3 protein, the rows form single entries marked with the most common genes and DNA. The V and J calls were not made by the authors but by TCRdb's processing. Within this sample are 660,000 or so distinct CDR3 sequences, with 58% of them counted one time only. The ten most abundant clones make up around 37% of the sample.

The data originate from a study of blood T cells in healthy people across ages (dated by TCRdb to about 2015). Concerning the study at large: In model experiments, template switching captured about one uniquely barcoded TCR beta cDNA molecule for every two T cells. To track age-related changes in TCR beta repertoire diversity, the study relied on deep sequencing normalized with unique cDNA molecular identifiers. Donors were grouped into four age groups: young (average roughly 17 years), middle-aged (39), aged (roughly 62) and long-lived (about 89). To avoid experimental bias, donors of different ages were randomly spread across the sequencing lanes. The study analyzed two additional independent replicas of 1 million unique cDNA reads from the same blood draw for two donors, one aged 18 to 30 and one aged 80 or older.

General study outcomes and caveats: Because donor CMV infection status was unknown, age-related changes in expanded clonotypes were potentially confounded. Estimates of total diversity based on one million sequenced T cells were regarded as lower bounds and as underestimates. Compared with the aged group, more naive CD4+ T cells, fewer expanded clones and increased TCR diversity were shown by the long-lived group, suggesting age selection. Because profiling used bulk unsorted PBMCs, naive and antigen-experienced compartments could not be compared conclusively. Observed TCR beta diversity per million T cells fell roughly linearly with age, and a significant reduction was already apparent by age about 43. There was a strong correlation between observed TCR beta diversity and the percentage of naive T cells measured by flow cytometry.

The sequencing input was blood. The receptor was derived from a man aged 60-69 years in good health. This receptor chain uses TRBV20-1 and TRBJ2-5, with 9 bases matching TRBD2. For the CDR3, the sequence is CSARGPLAGETQYF. The base sequence is TGCAGTGCTAGGGGCCCACTAGCGGGTGAGACCCAGTACTTC.